A selection of T cell receptor beta chains follows, all from one sample in a study of blood T cell dynamics during melanoma immunotherapy. Libraries were prepared by immunoSEQ multiplex PCR; TCRdb keeps only in-frame clonotypes and omits some of them. The sample includes 6,000 or so clones, approximately 88% of them seen just once. The sample consisted of blood, taken from a patient treated with checkpoint blockade. These receptor sequences come from a human donor with melanoma. Both conserved end residues are part of each CDR3. D genes are given only for firm matches. The size field is filled for only some rows; it gives once, few, many or a size class.

NA TRBJ1-3 TRBV5-1 NA CASSGDIPGNTIYF TGCGCCAGCAGCGGGGACATTCCTGGAAACACCATATATTTT
NA TRBJ1-3 TRBV12-5 NA CASGPPGNTIYF TGTGCTAGTGGGCCGCCGGGGAACACCATATATTTT
NA TRBJ2-3 TRBV5-8 NA CASSLAVGGMAQYF TGTGCCAGCAGCTTGGCCGTCGGGGGAATGGCGCAGTATTTT
TRBD1 TRBJ2-7 TRBV29-1 NA CSTRTGLSYEQYF TGCAGCACAAGGACAGGCCTCTCCTACGAGCAGTACTTC
TRBD2 TRBJ2-1 TRBV18 NA CASSPGLAGGDEQFF TGTGCCAGCTCACCGGGACTAGCGGGGGGTGATGAGCAGTTCTTC
NA TRBJ1-2 TRBV4-1 NA CASSQDPSRGYTF TGCGCCAGCAGCCAAGATCCGTCTCGGGGCTACACCTTC
NA TRBJ2-2 TRBV19 NA CASSIEGLSGELFF TGTGCCAGTAGTATAGAGGGACTCTCGGGGGAGCTGTTTTTT
NA TRBJ2-7 TRBV7-9 NA CASSLEGWYEQYF TGTGCCAGCAGCTTAGAGGGATGGTACGAGCAGTACTTC
NA TRBJ2-2 TRBV30 NA CAWRIQGTGELFF TGTGCCTGGAGGATCCAGGGAACCGGGGAGCTGTTTTTT
TRBD2 TRBJ2-5 TRBV11-3 NA CASSPGGAETQYF TGTGCCAGCAGCCCCGGGGGGGCGGAGACCCAGTACTTC
NA TRBJ2-3 TRBV30 once CAWSVNLGGYTDTQYF TGTGCCTGGAGTGTAAATCTTGGGGGGTACACAGATACGCAGTATTTT
NA TRBJ1-1 TRBV7-3 NA CASSLVGEGIAEAFF TGTGCCAGCAGCTTAGTTGGGGAGGGGATCGCTGAAGCTTTCTTT
NA TRBJ2-5 TRBV11-1 NA CASSLNPGQETQYF TGTGCCAGCAGCTTAAATCCAGGCCAAGAGACCCAGTACTTC
NA TRBJ1-2 TRBV7-9 NA CASSSGAGRKYGYTF TGTGCCAGCAGCTCTGGGGCGGGAAGAAAATATGGCTACACCTTC
TRBD1 TRBJ2-5 TRBV7-6 NA CASSLGQGPHQTQYF TGTGCCAGCAGCTTAGGACAGGGACCCCACCAGACCCAGTACTTC
NA TRBJ1-4 TRBV6-6 NA CASRSVRDKNEKLFF TGTGCCAGCCGCAGTGTCCGGGACAAGAATGAAAAACTGTTTTTT
NA TRBJ2-2 TRBV9 NA CASSAGGGVRGGELFF TGTGCCAGCAGCGCCGGGGGAGGCGTGAGGGGCGGGGAGCTGTTTTTT
NA TRBJ2-3 TRBV6-1 NA CASRVSHSTDTQYF TGTGCCAGCAGGGTATCTCATAGCACAGATACGCAGTATTTT
NA TRBJ2-1 TRBV6-6 NA CASSWSTTGYNEQFF TGTGCCAGCAGTTGGTCAACTACAGGCTACAATGAGCAGTTCTTC
TRBD1 TRBJ2-7 TRBV5-4 NA CASSLAWDRGQYEQYF TGTGCCAGCAGCTTGGCGTGGGACAGGGGGCAGTACGAGCAGTACTTC
TRBD2 TRBJ2-7 TRBV27 NA CASSLSGAGGFSYEQYF TGTGCCAGCAGTTTATCGGGGGCGGGGGGTTTCTCCTACGAGCAGTACTTC
TRBD1 TRBJ2-2 TRBV10-1 NA CASSVLPGQGSTGELFF TGCGCCAGCAGTGTATTACCGGGACAGGGGTCCACCGGGGAGCTGTTTTTT
NA TRBJ2-7 TRBV13 NA CASSTNYEQYF TGTGCCAGCAGCACCAACTACGAGCAGTACTTC
NA TRBJ2-7 TRBV5-1 NA CASSLGLLRGEEQYF TGCGCCAGCAGCTTGGGACTCTTGCGGGGCGAGGAGCAGTACTTC
NA TRBJ1-5 TRBV7-9 NA CASSLAWGASDQPQHF TGTGCCAGCAGCTTAGCGTGGGGGGCCTCTGATCAGCCCCAGCATTTT
NA TRBJ2-7 TRBV5-6 few CASSRTSSEQYF TGTGCCAGCAGCCGGACGTCTTCCGAGCAGTACTTC
NA TRBJ2-3 TRBV28 NA CASSLGTQYF TGTGCCAGCAGTCTTGGGACGCAGTATTTT
NA TRBJ1-1 TRBV30 NA CAWSVPPQNTEAFF TGTGCCTGGAGTGTCCCCCCCCAGAACACTGAAGCTTTCTTT
NA TRBJ1-1 TRBV5-1 NA CASSFQAKAEAFF TGCGCCAGCAGCTTCCAGGCAAAGGCTGAAGCTTTCTTT
NA TRBJ1-6 TRBV11-2 NA CASSLPNSPLHF TGTGCCAGCAGCTTACCCAACTCACCCCTCCACTTT
NA TRBJ2-2 TRBV9 NA CASSVSPGQNTGELFF TGTGCCAGCAGCGTTTCCCCGGGACAGAACACCGGGGAGCTGTTTTTT
NA TRBJ2-5 TRBV28 NA CASRPGNQETQYF TGTGCCAGCAGGCCAGGAAACCAAGAGACCCAGTACTTC
TRBD1 TRBJ2-1 TRBV5-1 NA CASSLVWTGNEQFF TGCGCCAGCAGCTTGGTTTGGACAGGAAATGAGCAGTTCTTC
NA TRBJ2-7 TRBV29-1 NA CSVEDRAHSYEQYF TGCAGCGTTGAAGATCGGGCACACTCCTACGAGCAGTACTTC
NA TRBJ1-2 TRBV19 NA CASSTRQVAQGGYTF TGTGCCAGTAGTACTCGACAGGTCGCTCAGGGTGGCTACACCTTC
NA TRBJ2-7 TRBV6-1 few CASRADVYEQYF TGTGCCAGCAGAGCTGACGTATACGAGCAGTACTTC
NA TRBJ2-5 TRBV7-2 NA CASSFGGLETQYF TGTGCCAGCAGCTTCGGAGGTTTGGAGACCCAGTACTTC
NA TRBJ2-7 TRBV27 once CASSLLGDEQYF TGTGCCAGCAGTTTACTTGGAGACGAGCAGTACTTC
NA TRBJ2-7 TRBV28 NA CASSATRGGGSYEQYF TGTGCCAGCAGTGCAACCAGGGGAGGGGGCTCCTACGAGCAGTACTTC
NA TRBJ2-7 TRBV4-1 NA CASSQRPGLFVYEQYF TGTGCCAGCAGCCAACGACCGGGACTCTTTGTCTACGAGCAGTACTTC
TRBD1 TRBJ2-2 TRBV12-5 NA CASGLVPLTGDTGELFF TGTGCTAGTGGTTTGGTACCCCTGACAGGGGACACCGGGGAGCTGTTTTTT
NA TRBJ2-2 TRBV11-2 once CASSLAGGNTGELFF TGTGCCAGCAGCTTAGCCGGGGGGAACACCGGGGAGCTGTTTTTT
NA TRBJ1-1 TRBV14 NA CASSPRPGFEAFF TGTGCCAGCAGCCCTAGACCGGGGTTTGAAGCTTTCTTT
NA TRBJ1-2 TRBV5-1 once CASSFTRGGQGYTF TGCGCCAGCAGCTTTACCCGGGGCGGCCAAGGCTACACCTTC
NA TRBJ2-7 TRBV21-1 NA CASSTRDWRFSYEQYF TGTGCCAGCAGCACGAGAGATTGGAGGTTCTCCTACGAGCAGTACTTC